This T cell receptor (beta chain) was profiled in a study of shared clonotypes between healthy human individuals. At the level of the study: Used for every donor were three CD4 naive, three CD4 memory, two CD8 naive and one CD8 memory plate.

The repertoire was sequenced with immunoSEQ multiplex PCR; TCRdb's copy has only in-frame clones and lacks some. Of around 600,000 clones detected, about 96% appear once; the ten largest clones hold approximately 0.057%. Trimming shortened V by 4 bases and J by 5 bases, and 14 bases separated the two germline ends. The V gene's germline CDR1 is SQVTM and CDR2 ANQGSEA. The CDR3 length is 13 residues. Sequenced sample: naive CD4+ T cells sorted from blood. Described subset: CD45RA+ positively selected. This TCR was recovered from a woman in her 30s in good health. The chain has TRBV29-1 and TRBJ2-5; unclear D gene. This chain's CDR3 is CSVGPRLVETQYF. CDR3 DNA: TGCAGCGTTGGGCCCCGTTTGGTTGAGACCCAGTACTTC.